This T cell receptor beta chain was documented in a study of STAT3 mutations in large granular lymphocyte leukemia. Study-level background: Immunosuppressive therapy was given to more than half of T-LGLL patients.

Study results and limitations: TCR clonotype switching after therapy occurred in about 35% of the 18 patients. Every T-cell large granular lymphocyte leukemia patient had at least one immunodominant TCR beta clonotype.

TCRbeta libraries averaged roughly 40,000 productive templates per sample. Using immunoSEQ multiplex PCR, the repertoire was profiled, and TCRdb retains in-frame clones only, with some absent. The sample lists approximately 27,000 clones; 70% to 80% were seen once. CDR3 length: 18 amino acids. The V gene's germline CDR1 is KGHSH and CDR2 LQKENI. V was pared by 0 bases and J by 2 bases, with 18 bases between. On this clone: What it binds is unknown.

V usage is TRBV18 and J usage is TRBJ2-3, with a tentative D call TRBD2 (6 bases). The TCR sequence derives from a woman in her fifties or sixties with T-cell large granular lymphocyte leukemia. Some clones in this sample may be carry-over from other donors' samples. The material sequenced was peripheral blood mononuclear cells. Written as DNA, the CDR3 is TGTGCCAGCTCACCACCCCGGGTCGGGAGAGGGTACACAGATACGCAGTATTTT. It is translated as CASSPPRVGRGYTDTQYF.